The clone carrying this T cell receptor (beta chain) has a count of ten or more. The germline V gene encodes CDR1 MNHEY and CDR2 SMNVEV (reference sequence). This CDR3 is built from 14 residues. J was trimmed by 5 bases and V by 8 bases; bases with no gene match: 8. This entry is derived from a study of identical twins. Unique molecular identifiers were present on the cDNA, which also gained a universal primer site by template switching. In TCRdb, the 5' RACE reads were re-called with MiXCR into one record per CDR3 protein. The sample carries 250,000 to 350,000 distinct CDR3 sequences, 8.5% to 9.5% recorded once. The sample also formed part of further work on yellow fever vaccine responses in identical twins.

The J gene is TRBJ1-1, the V gene TRBV27; 10 bases map to TRBD1. The TCR comes from a woman younger than 35 in good health. The sequencing sample was made of CD8+ T cells sorted from blood. The CDR3 region has the DNA TGTGCCAGCGACGCAGGGACAGGGGTAACTGAAGCTTTCTTT. Encoded protein: CASDAGTGVTEAFF.